The T cell receptor (beta chain) described here comes from a study of T cells in Graves' hyperthyroidism and ophthalmopathy (dated by TCRdb to the late 2010s). Turning to the overall study: Peripheral blood was collected at initial diagnosis, before any treatment. Prospective prediction of ophthalmopathy was tested in an independent validation cohort consisting of 18 hyperthyroidism patients and some 16 patients who later progressed to ophthalmopathy. To identify TCR V-J signatures that set the groups apart, the researchers used a discovery cohort of 100 patients, made up of 40 to 45 with Graves' ophthalmopathy and approximately 57 with stable Graves' hyperthyroidism. In about 6 Graves' hyperthyroidism patients, the study also compared T-cell repertoires from thyroid tissue with T-cell repertoires from blood. The paper reports TCR Vbeta CDR3 sequencing of 135 peripheral blood samples: approximately 41 ophthalmopathy, fewer than 80 hyperthyroidism and 17 progressor patients. The 95 to 100 discovery patients were randomly divided into training and test sets at a 7:3 ratio. After sampling, hyperthyroidism patients received methimazole starting at 30 mg daily, and ophthalmopathy patients received high-dose intravenous methylprednisolone.

V is clipped by 1 base and J by 2 bases, and the sequence between their germline boundaries is 11 bases long. From the cysteine up to the phenylalanine, the CDR3 has a length of 15 residues. Left in the record is the CDR3 DNA by itself, 45 bases read in frame from the first base. For CDR1 and CDR2, the germline V gene lists SGHTA and FQGNSA. What the authors observed across the whole study: In validation, the model predicted progression to ophthalmopathy with approximately 70% sensitivity and roughly 75% specificity, a median of approximately 6.5 months before onset. Ophthalmopathy was separated from stable hyperthyroidism by a 13 V-J signature model, with around 90% sensitivity and around 81% specificity obtained in cross-validation and 80%/75% obtained in testing. Sample size was not statistically predetermined, and investigators were not blinded to group allocation. Most expanded thyroid clonotypes (frequency above 0.001) were also found in blood, which suggests that blood repertoires may mirror thyroid immune responses.

The TCR beta CDR3 regions were amplified from the RNA transcripts. The first round of RT-PCR for the TCR CDR3 was performed with the HTBI primer set and the Qiagen OneStep RT-PCR kit. A second multiplex PCR round built the libraries, followed by size selection and purification. Paired-end sequencing of the libraries was performed with 100 bp reads on an Illumina HiSeq2000. The published analysis was carried out like this. SOAPnuke was used to process the raw data, with reads discarded if the reads contained adapters or uncalled bases, had a mean Phred below 15, or lacked an exact constant-primer or identifier match. COPE v1.2.5 was used to merge the high-quality paired reads, and each unique nucleotide sequence was defined as a clonotype. MiTCR v1.1 was used to align the clonotypes against IMGT TRBV, TRBD and TRBJ reference segments. The analysis was restricted to V-J combinations with a frequency above 0.0001, which together covered 99% to 99.2% of the repertoires. A TCS score was defined as the ratio between F50 (clonal expansion) and ExV (chaos), using BLOSUM62-based TCRdist between CDR3 peptides within each V-J. Welch's t-statistics and random forest reduced some 510 V-J features to about 12, which were used in a naive Bayes classifier (R e1071). The public reads were quality trimmed at Q25 with fastp and then assembled into clones with MiXCR by TCRdb, keeping productive beta chains. When rows share a CDR3 protein, they turn into one entry using the most common DNA and genes. The V and J calls reflect TCRdb's pipeline rather than the authors' work. The sample table shows some 500,000 distinct CDR3 sequences, and around a quarter are seen once. Jointly, the top ten make up 10% to 12% of the sample.

Ophthalmopathy patients had moderately to severely active disease, Clinical Activity Score of at least 3, NOSPECS grade of at least 4, and duration under 3 months. Patients with uncontrolled infections, other autoimmune diseases, pregnancy or lactation were excluded. Diagnoses were based on clinical symptoms, serum thyroxine and TRAb, thyroid ultrasound and orbital computed tomography. PBMCs were isolated from 7.5 to 10 ml of fresh peripheral blood by Ficoll-Paque density gradient centrifugation. Trizol reagent was used to extract total RNA, and RNA quality was then checked on an Agilent 2100 Bioanalyzer. This clonotype was seen ten or more times. Its antigen is currently not known. Base quality data are lacking; no much larger clone is found one base away.

The chain was built from TRBV7-2 and TRBJ2-5; the D gene is perhaps TRBD1, from 6 matching bases. The specimen was blood. This TCR came from a young woman with Graves' ophthalmopathy. The CDR3 region reads CASSLGGLGQETQYF. The sequenced DNA: TGTGCCAGCAGCTTAGGGGGGCTAGGGCAAGAGACCCAGTACTTC.